The sequence of this T cell receptor (beta chain) was determined in a study of graft-versus-host responses after intestinal transplantation. Produced via immunoSEQ multiplex PCR; TCRdb's table is partial and in-frame only. Here the sample spans approximately 82,000 clones, roughly 91% being singletons. Study conclusions and caveats: Recipient-marrow GvH clones were detected, some having first appeared in ileum or blood. Some patients had graft-donor T cell macrochimerism. In their allografts, the ratios of graft-versus-host to host-versus-graft T cell clones were high.

Regarding this clone: The antigen is unknown.

The CDR3 covers 23 residues. Germline-derived CDR1 and CDR2 are LNHDA and SQIVND (reference sequence). J gave up 10 bases and V 2 bases, and 30 bases lay outside the gene matches. This TCR derives from a human donor who was the organ donor for an intestinal transplant. This chain uses TRBV19 with TRBJ2-1; 12 bases are a match to TRBD2. The sample consisted of unstimulated CD8+ T cells sorted from spleen or lymph node cells, taken before transplant. CDR3 sequence (DNA): TGTGCCAGTAGTATAATCTCGAGGGTTCGGGGATATACGCTAGCGGGAGGGCTGGGAGAGCAGTTCTTC. This codes for CASSIISRVRGYTLAGGLGEQFF.